The entry that follows covers one T cell receptor beta chain sequence. Its antigen is as yet unknown. No DNA is shown, since the ends of the CDR3 on it are uncertain; the CDR3 is the one TCRdb lists. The CDR3 is 20 amino acids in total, end residues counted. Looked up from germline, CDR1 is SNHLY and CDR2 is FYNNEI. RNA transcripts yielded amplified TCR beta CDR3 regions. HTBI-primed RT-PCR formed the first round, and a multiplex PCR formed the second. TCRdb processed the multiplex PCR reads anew with MiXCR; each CDR3 protein has one entry. In the table there are tens of thousands of distinct CDR3 sequences, about half of which are singletons. This specimen belongs to a study of Graves' ophthalmopathy and Graves' hyperthyroidism. Broader study findings: The model achieved over 60% sensitivity and 72.22% specificity for ophthalmopathy progression.

This clonotype originated in an adult woman with stable Graves' hyperthyroidism. This chain connects TRBV2 to TRBJ2-2; the table names TRBD1, a call not compared with the DNA. Input material: peripheral blood. CDR3 protein: CASQMNTEAFFGQGTGELFF.